Listed below are T cell receptor beta chains from one sample, sequenced in a study of PD-L1 blockade in urothelial cancer. Clones were read by immunoSEQ multiplex PCR, and TCRdb kept only the in-frame ones, dropping some. The data hold about 90,000 clones, with 85% to 95% observed a single time. The source was PBMCs, collected around atezolizumab (anti-PD-L1) treatment. These receptors were collected from a man in his 60s with urothelial cancer. The CDR3 runs from the conserved cysteine through the conserved F or W. The order of the fields is clone size, J gene, V gene, CDR3 length, D gene, CDR3 protein, CDR3 DNA. A D gene is named only where the DNA matches it firmly. Some rows mark clone size as missing; the rest say once, few, many or name a class of expanded clone.

clone_size: NA; j_call: TRBJ1-2; v_call: TRBV29-1; cdr3_length: 13; d_call: NA; cdr3_aa: CSVRDWADYGYTF; cdr3_nt: TGCAGCGTGAGGGACTGGGCGGATTATGGCTACACCTTC
clone_size: NA; j_call: TRBJ2-5; v_call: TRBV7-8; cdr3_length: 15; d_call: TRBD1; cdr3_aa: CASSLPRQGMETQYF; cdr3_nt: TGTGCCAGCAGCCTACCCCGACAGGGCATGGAGACCCAGTACTTC
clone_size: NA; j_call: TRBJ2-7; v_call: TRBV7-9; cdr3_length: 16; d_call: TRBD1; cdr3_aa: CASSSTPGQGSYEQYF; cdr3_nt: TGTGCCAGCAGCTCAACCCCGGGACAGGGTTCCTACGAGCAGTACTTC
clone_size: NA; j_call: TRBJ1-2; v_call: TRBV6-5; cdr3_length: 12; d_call: NA; cdr3_aa: CASSGSNYGYTF; cdr3_nt: TGTGCCAGTTCCGGGTCAAACTATGGCTACACCTTC
clone_size: NA; j_call: TRBJ1-1; v_call: TRBV7-6; cdr3_length: 13; d_call: NA; cdr3_aa: CASSLAREFEAFF; cdr3_nt: TGTGCCAGCAGCTTAGCGCGGGAGTTCGAAGCTTTCTTT
clone_size: once; j_call: TRBJ2-7; v_call: TRBV2; cdr3_length: 15; d_call: NA; cdr3_aa: CASRAYRDNAYEQYF; cdr3_nt: TGTGCCAGCAGGGCCTACCGGGACAACGCCTACGAGCAGTACTTC
clone_size: few; j_call: TRBJ1-1; v_call: TRBV30; cdr3_length: 11; d_call: NA; cdr3_aa: CAWSVESVTFF; cdr3_nt: TGTGCCTGGAGTGTAGAGAGTGTGACTTTCTTT
clone_size: NA; j_call: TRBJ1-6; v_call: TRBV4-3; cdr3_length: 15; d_call: TRBD1; cdr3_aa: CASSGRDSHNSPLHF; cdr3_nt: TGCGCCAGCAGCGGCCGGGACAGCCATAATTCACCCCTCCACTTT
clone_size: NA; j_call: TRBJ2-7; v_call: TRBV7-6; cdr3_length: 14; d_call: NA; cdr3_aa: CASSLEAVSYEQYF; cdr3_nt: TGTGCCAGCAGCCTAGAAGCCGTTTCGTACGAGCAGTACTTC
clone_size: NA; j_call: TRBJ1-4; v_call: TRBV7-2; cdr3_length: 15; d_call: NA; cdr3_aa: CASSMQGSTNEKLFF; cdr3_nt: TGTGCCAGCAGCATGCAGGGGTCAACTAATGAAAAACTGTTTTTT
clone_size: once; j_call: TRBJ1-5; v_call: TRBV18; cdr3_length: 16; d_call: TRBD1; cdr3_aa: CASSSTGGDGNQPQHF; cdr3_nt: TGTGCCAGCTCATCGACAGGGGGCGACGGCAATCAGCCCCAGCATTTT
clone_size: NA; j_call: TRBJ1-2; v_call: TRBV19; cdr3_length: 16; d_call: NA; cdr3_aa: CASSDQTGRSNYGYTF; cdr3_nt: TGTGCCAGTAGCGACCAAACAGGGCGGAGTAACTATGGCTACACCTTC
clone_size: NA; j_call: TRBJ2-7; v_call: TRBV28; cdr3_length: 15; d_call: NA; cdr3_aa: CASSSTRGIGYEQYF; cdr3_nt: TGTGCCAGCAGTTCAACCCGCGGGATTGGCTACGAGCAGTACTTC
clone_size: NA; j_call: TRBJ2-5; v_call: TRBV9; cdr3_length: 15; d_call: TRBD1; cdr3_aa: CASSVEPDRAETQYF; cdr3_nt: TGTGCCAGCAGCGTAGAGCCGGACAGGGCAGAGACCCAGTACTTC
clone_size: NA; j_call: TRBJ2-7; v_call: TRBV7-6; cdr3_length: 17; d_call: NA; cdr3_aa: CASSSVVGSGSPYEQYF; cdr3_nt: TGTGCCAGCAGCTCAGTAGTAGGGTCAGGGTCCCCCTACGAGCAGTACTTC
clone_size: NA; j_call: TRBJ2-7; v_call: TRBV11-2; cdr3_length: 13; d_call: TRBD1; cdr3_aa: CASSVGTANEQYF; cdr3_nt: TGTGCCAGCAGCGTAGGGACAGCTAACGAGCAGTACTTC
clone_size: few; j_call: TRBJ1-1; v_call: TRBV19; cdr3_length: 16; d_call: TRBD1; cdr3_aa: CASSMAQGVLKTEAFF; cdr3_nt: TGTGCCAGTAGTATGGCACAGGGGGTATTGAAGACTGAAGCTTTCTTT
clone_size: NA; j_call: TRBJ2-3; v_call: TRBV4-2; cdr3_length: 16; d_call: NA; cdr3_aa: CASSQDQDRDTDTQYF; cdr3_nt: TGTGCCAGCAGCCAAGATCAGGACAGAGACACAGATACGCAGTATTTT
clone_size: NA; j_call: TRBJ2-6; v_call: TRBV15; cdr3_length: 21; d_call: TRBD1; cdr3_aa: CATSLDRDDRGVLSGANVLTF; cdr3_nt: TGTGCCACCAGCTTAGACAGGGACGACCGAGGGGTCCTCTCTGGGGCCAACGTCCTGACTTTC
clone_size: NA; j_call: TRBJ2-3; v_call: TRBV29-1; cdr3_length: 13; d_call: NA; cdr3_aa: CSVGADPTDTQYF; cdr3_nt: TGCAGCGTTGGGGCAGACCCCACAGATACGCAGTATTTT
clone_size: NA; j_call: TRBJ2-2; v_call: TRBV4-3; cdr3_length: 16; d_call: TRBD2; cdr3_aa: CASSQGLAGSTGELFF; cdr3_nt: TGCGCCAGCAGCCAAGGCCTAGCGGGGAGTACCGGGGAGCTGTTTTTT
clone_size: NA; j_call: TRBJ2-5; v_call: TRBV5-1; cdr3_length: 15; d_call: TRBD1; cdr3_aa: CASSLLDRGRETQYF; cdr3_nt: TGCGCCAGCAGCTTGTTGGACAGGGGTCGAGAGACCCAGTACTTC
clone_size: NA; j_call: TRBJ2-1; v_call: TRBV11-3; cdr3_length: 15; d_call: TRBD2; cdr3_aa: CASSLRREGFYEQFF; cdr3_nt: TGTGCCAGCAGCTTAAGGAGGGAGGGGTTTTACGAGCAGTTCTTC
clone_size: NA; j_call: TRBJ1-2; v_call: TRBV14; cdr3_length: 14; d_call: NA; cdr3_aa: CASSPPGTIYNYTF; cdr3_nt: TGTGCCAGCAGCCCGCCCGGGACAATCTATAACTACACCTTC
clone_size: NA; j_call: TRBJ2-3; v_call: TRBV29-1; cdr3_length: 13; d_call: TRBD2; cdr3_aa: CSATSGSPDTQYF; cdr3_nt: TGCAGCGCGACTAGCGGGAGCCCAGATACGCAGTATTTT
clone_size: NA; j_call: TRBJ2-7; v_call: TRBV7-2; cdr3_length: 14; d_call: TRBD2; cdr3_aa: CASTGSGGIYEQYF; cdr3_nt: TGTGCCAGCACCGGCTCGGGGGGTATCTACGAGCAGTACTTC
clone_size: NA; j_call: TRBJ1-3; v_call: TRBV4-2; cdr3_length: 15; d_call: TRBD1; cdr3_aa: CASSQQGASGNTIYF; cdr3_nt: TGTGCCAGCAGCCAACAGGGGGCATCTGGAAACACCATATATTTT
clone_size: NA; j_call: TRBJ1-4; v_call: TRBV4-3; cdr3_length: 17; d_call: NA; cdr3_aa: CASSQVGGGSGNEKLFF; cdr3_nt: TGCGCCAGCAGCCAAGTGGGGGGGGGCTCCGGTAATGAAAAACTGTTTTTT
clone_size: NA; j_call: TRBJ1-2; v_call: TRBV5-8; cdr3_length: 14; d_call: NA; cdr3_aa: CASSAQSIYGGYTF; cdr3_nt: TGTGCCAGCAGCGCGCAATCAATATACGGGGGCTACACCTTC
clone_size: NA; j_call: TRBJ1-6; v_call: TRBV6-1; cdr3_length: 15; d_call: NA; cdr3_aa: CASSELQGLNSPLHF; cdr3_nt: TGTGCCAGCAGTGAACTGCAGGGCCTTAATTCACCCCTCCACTTT
clone_size: NA; j_call: TRBJ2-5; v_call: TRBV19; cdr3_length: 14; d_call: TRBD2; cdr3_aa: CAASDFGGRETQYF; cdr3_nt: TGTGCCGCATCGGACTTCGGGGGGAGAGAGACCCAGTACTTC
clone_size: once; j_call: TRBJ2-1; v_call: TRBV5-1; cdr3_length: 15; d_call: TRBD2; cdr3_aa: CASSLNAGGANEQFF; cdr3_nt: TGCGCCAGCAGCTTGAACGCGGGAGGTGCCAATGAGCAGTTCTTC
clone_size: NA; j_call: TRBJ2-1; v_call: TRBV4-1; cdr3_length: 14; d_call: NA; cdr3_aa: CASSHPSSYNEQFF; cdr3_nt: TGCGCCAGCAGCCATCCCTCCTCCTACAATGAGCAGTTCTTC
clone_size: NA; j_call: TRBJ2-7; v_call: TRBV5-1; cdr3_length: 14; d_call: NA; cdr3_aa: CASSPEGEWDEQYF; cdr3_nt: TGCGCCAGCAGCCCCGAGGGGGAGTGGGACGAGCAGTACTTC
clone_size: NA; j_call: TRBJ2-3; v_call: TRBV7-2; cdr3_length: 12; d_call: NA; cdr3_aa: CASRLLSDTQYF; cdr3_nt: TGTGCCAGCAGACTTCTGTCAGATACGCAGTATTTT
clone_size: NA; j_call: TRBJ2-7; v_call: TRBV28; cdr3_length: 13; d_call: TRBD2; cdr3_aa: CATRWGGTYEQYF; cdr3_nt: TGTGCCACACGATGGGGGGGGACCTACGAGCAGTACTTC
clone_size: once; j_call: TRBJ1-1; v_call: TRBV6-5; cdr3_length: 13; d_call: NA; cdr3_aa: CASSYGEAYEAFF; cdr3_nt: TGTGCCAGCAGTTACGGGGAGGCATATGAAGCTTTCTTT
clone_size: NA; j_call: TRBJ2-1; v_call: TRBV5-5; cdr3_length: 13; d_call: TRBD1; cdr3_aa: CASSRDRDNEQFF; cdr3_nt: TGTGCCAGCAGCCGGGACAGGGACAATGAGCAGTTCTTC
clone_size: once; j_call: TRBJ1-4; v_call: TRBV28; cdr3_length: 14; d_call: NA; cdr3_aa: CASSTAVRGQKLFF; cdr3_nt: TGTGCCAGCAGTACAGCAGTTCGAGGGCAAAAACTGTTTTTT
clone_size: NA; j_call: TRBJ2-1; v_call: TRBV7-3; cdr3_length: 13; d_call: NA; cdr3_aa: CASSSYRDDEQFF; cdr3_nt: TGTGCCAGCAGCTCATACAGGGACGATGAGCAGTTCTTC
clone_size: NA; j_call: TRBJ2-2; v_call: TRBV6-5; cdr3_length: 15; d_call: NA; cdr3_aa: CASSYSIRGTGELFF; cdr3_nt: TGTGCCAGCAGTTACTCGATTCGAGGAACCGGGGAGCTGTTTTTT
clone_size: NA; j_call: TRBJ1-5; v_call: TRBV5-1; cdr3_length: 15; d_call: NA; cdr3_aa: CASSLAGGGNQPQHF; cdr3_nt: TGCGCCAGCAGCTTGGCCGGGGGGGGCAATCAGCCCCAGCATTTT
clone_size: NA; j_call: TRBJ1-1; v_call: TRBV11-2; cdr3_length: 15; d_call: NA; cdr3_aa: CASSLGASWDTEAFF; cdr3_nt: TGTGCCAGCAGCTTAGGAGCGTCCTGGGACACTGAAGCTTTCTTT